The present entry profiles one T cell receptor beta chain with its context. Its specificity is unknown. Sample-barcoded 5' priming and a J-beta primer mix drove a second PCR of 7 to 11 cycles. Researchers report that a template-switch adaptor with 12 random nucleotides tagged each cDNA molecule. TCRdb re-called the 5' RACE reads with MiXCR, one entry per CDR3 protein. This sample yields some 920,000 distinct CDR3 sequences, of which roughly 51% are seen a single time; 20% to 25% belongs to the top ten. Ranging in age from about 6 to 95, the donors were healthy Caucasian individuals from Russia. This sample was taken from a study of blood T cells in healthy people across ages. For the study at large: Template-switching capture recovered about one barcoded beta molecule per two T cells. Study-wide points: Unsorted PBMCs prevented conclusive naive versus antigen-experienced comparison.

Looked up from germline, CDR1 is DFQATT and CDR2 is SNEGSKA (reference sequence). V gave up 3 bases and J gave up 1 base; unmatched junction bases: 9. The length of the CDR3 is 16 residues. This sequence was found in a woman aged 60 to 75 in good health. This chain links TRBV20-1 with TRBJ2-3; TRBD2 matches 8 bases. The sample taken for sequencing was blood. CDR3 in DNA: TGCAGTGCTAGTAGGCTAGCGGGTTCGGGCACAGATACGCAGTATTTT. It specifies CSASRLAGSGTDTQYF.